The sequence of this T cell receptor (beta chain) was determined in a study of cytomegalovirus exposure and HLA in healthy donors. This clone was found a few times. What it recognizes is unknown. Germline V gene lookup returns CDR1 GTSNPN and CDR2 SVGIG (reference sequence). V shed 5 bases and J 7 bases; nucleotides not matched to a gene: 10. This CDR3 is 14 amino acids long. Study-level results: In vitro checks showed that a few CMV-associated chains really do target CMV antigens. Cytomegalovirus status was reportedly diagnosed by the classifier with high specificity and sensitivity. The study designated 160 or so TCR beta chains cytomegalovirus-associated.

Data came from immunoSEQ multiplex PCR; TCRdb stores just in-frame clones and leaves some out. The sample yields 100,000 to 150,000 clones, roughly 90% seen once. V and J are TRBV30 and TRBJ2-1, with 8 bases that match TRBD1. The specimen sequenced was PBMCs. The receptor was derived from a man aged 30 to 45 in good health and CMV-seronegative. CDR3 region: CAWDSGQGWNEQFF. CDR3 coding DNA: TGTGCCTGGGACTCCGGACAGGGATGGAATGAGCAGTTCTTC.